This record concerns one TCR beta chain sequence. The data derive from a study of blood T cell repertoires in COVID-19. Whole-study context: Whether acute or convalescent, the COVID-19 samples came from the United States, Italy and Spain. The cDNA or gDNA used as material had been derived from T cells, B-cell-depleted T cells, or PBMCs.

In the authors' workflow: Quantification of nucleated cells was approximated via reference gene primer amplification. Sequencing was performed with immunoSEQ multiplex PCR; in TCRdb, only in-frame clones are kept and a portion is missing. The V and J calls and clone size are taken from that table; D and trimming were inferred from the DNA. This repertoire shows 150,000 or so clones, more than 85% found once; its top ten account for 0.45% to 0.65%. V was trimmed by 1 base and J by 1 base, leaving 7 bases between them. The CDR3 covers 15 residues. Germline CDR1 LGHNA, CDR2 YSLEER. This TCR derives from a man aged 45 to 65 with acute or convalescent COVID-19. Sequenced: peripheral blood. V and J are TRBV4-3 and TRBJ2-2; the D is unclear. CDR3 protein: CASSQGALNTGELFF. The CDR3 DNA sequence: TGCGCCAGCAGCCAAGGGGCCTTGAACACCGGGGAGCTGTTTTTT.